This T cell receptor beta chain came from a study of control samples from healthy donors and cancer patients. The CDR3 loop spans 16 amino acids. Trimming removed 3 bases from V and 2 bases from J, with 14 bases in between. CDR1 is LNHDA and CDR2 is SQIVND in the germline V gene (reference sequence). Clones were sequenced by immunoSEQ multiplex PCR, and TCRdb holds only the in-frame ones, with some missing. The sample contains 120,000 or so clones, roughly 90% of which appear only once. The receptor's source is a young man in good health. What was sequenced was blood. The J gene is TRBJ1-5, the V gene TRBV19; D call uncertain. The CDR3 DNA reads TGTGCCAGTAGTATCCTGTGGAGTAATGGCAATCAGCCCCAGCATTTT. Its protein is CASSILWSNGNQPQHF.